This TCR beta chain is drawn from a study of control samples from healthy donors and cancer patients. Of note for this clone: Other nucleotide sequences in the sample specify the same CDR3.

J gave up 1 base and V 2 bases, and 1 base lay outside the gene matches. Germline V lookup: CDR1 SGHNT, CDR2 YENEEA. CDR3 size: 14 residues. The method was immunoSEQ multiplex PCR; TCRdb's version includes in-frame clones alone and lacks a portion of them. The sample yields around 190,000 clones, 90% seen once. This chain uses TRBV11-3 with TRBJ1-1; 7 nucleotides agree with TRBD1. Source material: blood. This clonotype was obtained from a woman between 45 and 60 years old in good health. In DNA form, the CDR3 reads TGTGCCAGCAGCTTACAGGGGGAGAACACTGAAGCTTTCTTT. Amino acid sequence: CASSLQGENTEAFF.